What follows are 27 T cell receptor beta chains derived from one specimen sequenced in a study of post-analysis software for immune sequencing data. General observations from the study: In patients, TRBV5-6, TRBV5-1 and TRBV20-1 belonged to roughly five TRBV segments found more frequently than in controls.

The authors incorporated unique molecular identifiers into the TCR beta cDNA libraries. TCRdb reanalysed the PCR reads using MiXCR and keeps one entry per CDR3 protein. The repertoire holds 170,000 or so distinct CDR3 sequences, with about 30% as singletons. Their antigens remain unidentified. Sequencing was performed on blood. These receptors were collected from a girl between 10 and 17 years old with multiple sclerosis.

The V call is TRBV10-2, the J call TRBJ2-1; D not resolved. V gave up 4 bases and J gave up 2 bases, with 12 bases separating them. The CDR3 spans 15 residues. Germline values: CDR1 WSHSY, CDR2 SAAADI. CDR3 amino acids: CASSVSGVPYNEQFF. In nucleotides, the CDR3 is TGCGCCAGCAGTGTATCTGGGGTTCCCTACAATGAGCAGTTCTTC.

The sample holds a few counts of this clonotype. The chain is built from TRBV15 and TRBJ1-1, with D possibly being TRBD1 (5 bases). V lost 7 bases and J 1 base, leaving 16 bases between the germline ends. Germline values: CDR1 LNHNV, CDR2 YYDKDF (reference sequence). This CDR3 is built from 15 residues. The CDR3 protein is CATTKSWGENTEAFF. The CDR3 DNA reads TGTGCCACCACCAAGAGTTGGGGGGAGAACACTGAAGCTTTCTTT.

This clonotype was observed a single time. V gene TRBV6-2 or TRBV6-3 combines with J gene TRBJ1-2; 7 nucleotides align to TRBD1. Germline V CDR1 and CDR2: MNHEY, SVGEGT. This CDR3 has 16 amino acids. The junction had 14 bases not matched to a gene; V was cut back by 7 bases and J by 3 bases. CDR3 coding DNA: TGTGCCAGCAACAAGGACAGGTCCCCCTACGACTATGGCTACACCTTC. It is translated as CASNKDRSPYDYGYTF.

This clonotype was counted at least ten times. The CDR3 region has the DNA TGTGCCAGCAGTCTCGGGGCTAGCGGGAGTTGGAATACGCAGTATTTT. Its protein product is CASSLGASGSWNTQYF. The rearrangement uses TRBV12-3 or TRBV12-4 and TRBJ2-3; 10 bases match TRBD2. The junction had 12 bases not matched to a gene; V was cut back by 5 bases and J by 7 bases. The CDR3 totals 16 residues.

This clonotype came up many times. The chain has TRBV12-3 or TRBV12-4 and TRBJ2-1; D might be TRBD2 (5 bases). The ends were cut back, 9 bases at V and 4 bases at J, with 10 bases in the middle. This CDR3 is built from 12 residues. CDR3 protein: CASEGGYNEQFF. In nucleotides, the CDR3 is TGTGCCAGTGAGGGCGGATACAATGAGCAGTTCTTC.

Turning to this clonotype: A read error may explain this, as a much larger clone is one base away. The J gene is TRBJ2-6, the V gene TRBV7-9; the match to TRBD2 covers 8 bases. The CDR3 totals 15 residues. Germline V gene sequence: CDR1 SEHNR, CDR2 FQNEAQ (reference sequence). CDR3 sequence: CASSSGRVSANALTF. DNA for the CDR3: TGTGCCAGCAGCTCCGGGAGGGTATCGGCCAACGCCCTGACTTTC. Supplemented by reference TRBV7-9 and TRBJ2-6, the full variable domain reads DTGVSQNPRHKITKRGQNVTFRCDPISEHNRLYWYRQTLGQGPEFLTYFQNEAQLEKSRLLSDRFSAERPKGSFSTLEIQRTEQGDSAMYLCASSSGRVSANALTFGAGSRLTVL.

A few counts support this clonotype. The J gene is TRBJ2-7, the V gene TRBV27; 7 bases map to TRBD2. Matching the DNA end better, TRBJ2-5 makes the J call doubtful. The germline V gene encodes CDR1 MNHEY and CDR2 SMNVEV (reference sequence). The CDR3 covers 17 residues. The CDR3: CASSFWVGREPPETQYF. CDR3 sequence (DNA): TGTGCCAGCAGTTTCTGGGTGGGGCGGGAGCCTCCCGAGACCCAGTACTTC.

The J gene is TRBJ1-2, the V gene TRBV25-1; no reliable D call. The CDR3 totals 14 residues. V lost 2 bases and J 6 bases, leaving 13 bases between the germline ends. Germline assignment: CDR1 MGHDK and CDR2 SYGVNS. For the CDR3, the DNA is TGTGCCAGCAGTGAAGTAGGGTTACACGATGGCTACACCTTC. This codes for CASSEVGLHDGYTF.

This clonotype was detected many times. The chain recombines TRBV4-1 with TRBJ2-1, with D tentatively TRBD1 (5 bases). Trimming left V 0 bases short and J 8 bases short, with 11 bases between. From germline, CDR1 is MGHRA and CDR2 YSYEKL. The CDR3 consists of 14 residues. CDR3 sequence (DNA): TGCGCCAGCAGCCAAGATCGTGGGGCGCATGAGCAGTTCTTC. This codes for CASSQDRGAHEQFF.

This clonotype was observed at least ten times. The chain has TRBV27 and TRBJ1-1, with 7 bases lining up with TRBD1. Trimming took 6 bases from V and 7 from J; bases not matched to a gene: 5. Germline CDR1 is MNHEY and CDR2 is SMNVEV (reference sequence). The CDR3 contains 12 residues. The CDR3 DNA follows: TGTGCCAGCAGGAGACAGGGAGATGAAGCTTTCTTT. Translated, it gives CASRRQGDEAFF.

This chain connects TRBV11-2 to TRBJ2-3, with D tentatively TRBD1 (5 bases). The CDR3 totals 13 residues. Looked up from germline, CDR1 is SGHAT and CDR2 is FQNNGV. Trimming stripped 3 bases from V and 6 bases from J, with 10 bases between. CDR3 sequence reads: CASSLGPRDTQYF. The CDR3 DNA reads TGTGCCAGCAGCTTGGGGCCCAGGGATACGCAGTATTTT.

This clonotype showed up many times. The rearrangement joins TRBV20-1 to TRBJ2-1, with TRBD2 matching over 7 bases. Germline loops: CDR1 DFQATT, CDR2 SNEGSKA (reference sequence). CDR3 size: 16 residues. V shed 8 bases, J shed 7 bases, and the junction held 20 bases outside the gene matches. DNA of the CDR3: TGCAGTACCCAAACAAAAGGTTTTTGGGAGGGTAATGAGCAGTTCTTC. Protein: CSTQTKGFWEGNEQFF.

This clonotype occurred many times. The chain uses TRBV6-2 or TRBV6-3 and TRBJ2-7; possible D gene TRBD2, 5 bases. The V end was cut by 6 bases, the J end by 3 bases, with 24 bases between. This CDR3 is 17 amino acids long. Germline V CDR1 and CDR2: MNHEY, SVGEGT. In DNA form, the CDR3 reads TGTGCCAGCAGAGCGGCGTTGGCAGGAAAAACCTACTACGAGCAGTACTTC. Protein sequence: CASRAALAGKTYYEQYF.

The rearrangement links TRBV20-1 to TRBJ2-2; a possible D gene is TRBD2 (5 bases). This CDR3 has 14 residues. The V end lost 6 bases, the J end lost 0 bases, and 11 bases lay between the germline ends. Germline values: CDR1 DFQATT, CDR2 SNEGSKA (reference sequence). The CDR3 is CSAPSLANTGELFF. The CDR3 DNA reads as TGCAGTGCCCCCTCACTAGCGAACACCGGGGAGCTGTTTTTT.

The chain uses TRBV20-1 and TRBJ1-1; D is uncertain. The V gene's germline CDR1 is DFQATT and CDR2 SNEGSKA (reference sequence). This CDR3 spans 17 amino acids. The ends were cut back, 0 bases at V and 5 bases at J, with 22 bases in the middle. The CDR3: CSAREVRGVALTTEAFF. The CDR3 DNA is TGCAGTGCTAGAGAGGTCAGAGGAGTGGCCCTGACGACTGAAGCTTTCTTT.

This clonotype occurred a few times. The chain uses TRBV27 and TRBJ2-5, with 12 bases matching TRBD1. Trimming at V came to 5 bases and at J to 11 bases, leaving 6 bases not matched to a gene. CDR3 size: 13 residues. CDR1 and CDR2 from the germline V gene are MNHEY and SMNVEV (reference sequence). The CDR3 bases are TGTGCCAGCAGTAGGGACAGGGGGCTGGAGCAGTACTTC. Amino acids: CASSRDRGLEQYF.

The rearrangement joins TRBV29-1 to TRBJ1-1; D unclear. Germline V lookup: CDR1 SQVTM, CDR2 ANQGSEA. Trimming removed 6 bases from V and 1 base from J, with 6 bases in between. The CDR3 totals 11 residues. CDR3 sequence: CSVGPNTEAFF. CDR3 nucleotide sequence: TGCAGCGTGGGCCCGAACACTGAAGCTTTCTTT.

The chain couples TRBV28 to TRBJ2-3, with 10 bases fitting TRBD2. Germline V gives CDR1 MDHEN, CDR2 SYDVKM. V gave up 8 bases and J gave up 0 bases; unmatched junction bases: 17. The CDR3 consists of 19 residues. The CDR3 DNA is TGTGCCAGCGGGAAAGCAAACCCACTAGCGGGAACTAGCACAGATACGCAGTATTTT. Protein sequence: CASGKANPLAGTSTDTQYF.

Concerning this clonotype itself: A much larger clone lies one base from this, so it may be a read error. The V call is TRBV6-6, the J call TRBJ2-7, with TRBD2 matching over 9 bases. CDR1 and CDR2 from the germline V gene are MNHNY and SVGAGI (reference sequence). The CDR3 length is 14 residues. The CDR3 reads CAGSPVAGDGEQYF. DNA of the CDR3: TGTGCCGGCAGCCCCGTAGCGGGAGATGGCGAGCAGTACTTC.

This clonotype was detected ten times or more. The J gene is TRBJ2-5, the V gene TRBV7-7; perhaps TRBD2 as D (6 bases). Trimming left V 3 bases short and J 10 bases short, with 21 bases between. The CDR3 is 15 amino acids. Germline assignment: CDR1 SSHAT and CDR2 FNYEAQ (reference sequence). The DNA for the CDR3 is TGTGCCAGCAGCTTTTATCAGGGCATAGGGGAGGTCCAGTACTTC. This translates into CASSFYQGIGEVQYF.

The chain combines TRBV2 with TRBJ1-1; 8 nucleotides match TRBD1. Germline assignment: CDR1 SNHLY and CDR2 FYNNEI. Unmatched junction bases numbered 5, after V lost 6 bases and J lost 5 bases. This CDR3 contains 13 residues. The CDR3 reads CASSENRGTEAFF. The CDR3, as DNA: TGTGCCAGCAGCGAGAACAGGGGGACTGAAGCTTTCTTT.

This clonotype was observed at least ten times. The chain joins TRBV4-1 to TRBJ2-7; 11 bases map to TRBD2. The germline gives CDR1 MGHRA, CDR2 YSYEKL. The CDR3 is 16 residues long. The trim removed 1 base at V and 7 bases at J, leaving 9 bases unmatched. CDR3 residues: CASSQGLASGRFEQYF. CDR3 DNA sequence: TGCGCCAGCAGCCAAGGGTTGGCTAGCGGGAGGTTTGAGCAGTACTTC.

This clonotype was recorded at least ten times. CDR3 in DNA: TGTGCCAGCAGCGTAGGAACCCAGGAGGGCTACACCTTC. This translates into CASSVGTQEGYTF. This chain links TRBV9 with TRBJ1-2; no reliable D call. The CDR3 extends over 13 amino acids. V dropped 0 bases and J dropped 8 bases, with 11 bases sitting between them. Germline lookup yields CDR1 SGDLS and CDR2 YYNGEE. The full variable domain, with the rest looked up from reference TRBV9 and TRBJ1-2, is DSGVTQTPKHLITATGQRVTLRCSPRSGDLSVYWYQQSLDQGLQFLIQYYNGEERAKGNILERFSAQQFPDLHSELNLSSLELGDSALYFCASSVGTQEGYTFGSGTRLTVV.

The J gene is TRBJ2-1, the V gene TRBV3-1; no definite D call. Germline V CDR1 and CDR2: LGHDT, YNNKEL (reference sequence). CDR3 size: 14 residues. The V gene lost 0 bases and the J gene lost 9 bases, with 12 bases spanning the gap. Written as DNA, the CDR3 is TGTGCCAGCAGCCAAGAAGGGTCAGTAAGTGAGCAGTTCTTC. As protein: CASSQEGSVSEQFF.

The chain carries TRBV5-1 and TRBJ1-1, with 7 bases aligning to TRBD1. The CDR3 consists of 13 residues. J lost 11 bases, V lost 1 base, and 8 bases had no gene match. Germline V gene data show CDR1 as SGHRS and CDR2 as YFSETQ. The CDR3 DNA is TGCGCCAGCAGCTTGTCAAGGGGGCGCGGGGCTTTCTTT. This sequence encodes CASSLSRGRGAFF.

This clonotype was observed a single time. Sequence at one end of the junction differs from germline and may be a read error. This chain connects TRBV2 to TRBJ2-3, with 9 bases fitting TRBD1. The CDR3 is 14 amino acids. Germline CDR1 and CDR2: SNHLY and FYNNEI. The DNA for the CDR3 is TGTGCCGGCAGTTGGGGACAGGGTGGGGAGATGCAGTATTTT. Protein sequence: CAGSWGQGGEMQYF. Looking up the rest from reference TRBV2 and TRBJ2-3 gives the full variable domain: EPEVTQTPSHQVTQMGQEVILRCVPISNHLYFYWYRQILGQKVEFLVSFYNNEISEKSEIFDDQFSVERPDGSNFTLKIRSTKLEDSAMYFCAGSWGQGGEMQYFGPGTRLTVL.

The J gene is TRBJ2-2, the V gene TRBV5-1, with D possibly being TRBD1 (5 bases). The CDR3 is 16 residues long. V lost 0 bases and J lost 7, with 16 bases in between. Germline CDR1 reads SGHRS; CDR2 reads YFSETQ. The CDR3 loop is CASSLDFTAQGGELFF. As DNA, the CDR3 is TGCGCCAGCAGCTTGGATTTCACAGCCCAGGGCGGGGAGCTGTTTTTT. Drawing the rest from reference TRBV5-1 and TRBJ2-2, the complete variable domain is KAGVTQTPRYLIKTRGQQVTLSCSPISGHRSVSWYQQTPGQGLQFLFEYFSETQRNKGNFPGRFSGRQFSNSRSEMNVSTLELGDSALYLCASSLDFTAQGGELFFGEGSRLTVL.